This TCR beta chain was retrieved from a study of T cell changes during pregnancy in multiple sclerosis. Germline CDR1 reads SEHNR; CDR2 reads FQNEAQ (reference sequence). The ends were cut back, 3 bases at V and 2 bases at J, with 5 bases in the middle. This CDR3 has 12 amino acids. Data came from immunoSEQ multiplex PCR; TCRdb stores just in-frame clones and leaves some out. The sample has some 93,000 clones; around 94% are singletons. The receptor comes from a female donor with multiple sclerosis, enrolled in a pregnancy study. The input for sequencing was peripheral blood, taken after pregnancy. The rearrangement joins TRBV7-9 to TRBJ2-7; the D is unclear. The CDR3: CASSFGPYEQYF. The CDR3 DNA sequence: TGTGCCAGCAGCTTTGGGCCCTACGAGCAGTACTTC.